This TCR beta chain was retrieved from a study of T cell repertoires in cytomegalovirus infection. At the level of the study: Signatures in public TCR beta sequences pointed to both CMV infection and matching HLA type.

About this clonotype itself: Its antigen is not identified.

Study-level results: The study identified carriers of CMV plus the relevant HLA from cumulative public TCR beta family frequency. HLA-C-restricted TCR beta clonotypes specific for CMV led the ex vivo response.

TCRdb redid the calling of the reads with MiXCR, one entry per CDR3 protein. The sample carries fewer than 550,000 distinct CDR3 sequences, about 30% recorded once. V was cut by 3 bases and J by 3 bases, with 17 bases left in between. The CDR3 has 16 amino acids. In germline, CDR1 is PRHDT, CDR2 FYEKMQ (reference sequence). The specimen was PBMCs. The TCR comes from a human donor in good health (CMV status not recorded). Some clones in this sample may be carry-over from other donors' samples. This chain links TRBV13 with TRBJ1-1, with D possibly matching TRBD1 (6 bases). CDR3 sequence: CASSFPGGRGDTEAFF. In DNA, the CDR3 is TGTGCCAGCAGCTTCCCCGGGGGCCGAGGGGACACTGAAGCTTTCTTT.